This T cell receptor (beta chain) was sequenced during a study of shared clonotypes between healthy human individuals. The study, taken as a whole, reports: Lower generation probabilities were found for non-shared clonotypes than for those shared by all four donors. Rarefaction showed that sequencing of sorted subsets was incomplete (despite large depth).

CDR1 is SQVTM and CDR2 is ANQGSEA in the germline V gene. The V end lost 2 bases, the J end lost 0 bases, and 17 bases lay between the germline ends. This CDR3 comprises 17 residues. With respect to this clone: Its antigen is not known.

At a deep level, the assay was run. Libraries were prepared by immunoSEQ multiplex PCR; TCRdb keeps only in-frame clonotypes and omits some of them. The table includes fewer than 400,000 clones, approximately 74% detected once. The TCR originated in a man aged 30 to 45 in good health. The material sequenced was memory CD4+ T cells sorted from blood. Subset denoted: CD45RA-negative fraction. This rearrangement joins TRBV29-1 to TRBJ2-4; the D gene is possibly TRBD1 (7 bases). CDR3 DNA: TGCAGCGTTGAATTGGCAGGGGGGAAATTAGCCAAAAACATTCAGTACTTC. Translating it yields CSVELAGGKLAKNIQYF.